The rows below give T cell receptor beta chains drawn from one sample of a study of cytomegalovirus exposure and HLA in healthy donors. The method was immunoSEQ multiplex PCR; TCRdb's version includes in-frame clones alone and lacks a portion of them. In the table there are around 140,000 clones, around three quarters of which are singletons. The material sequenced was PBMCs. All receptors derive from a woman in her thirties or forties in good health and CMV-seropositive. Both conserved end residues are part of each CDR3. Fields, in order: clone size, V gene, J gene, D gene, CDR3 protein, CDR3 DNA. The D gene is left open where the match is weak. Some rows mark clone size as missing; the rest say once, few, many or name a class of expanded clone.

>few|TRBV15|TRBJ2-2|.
CATSRGLGDTGELFF
TGTGCCACCAGCAGAGGACTCGGAGACACCGGGGAGCTGTTTTTT
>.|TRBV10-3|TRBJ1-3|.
CAISEGASGNTIYF
TGTGCCATCAGTGAGGGGGCGTCTGGAAACACCATATATTTT
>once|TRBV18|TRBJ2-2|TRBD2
CASSPRLAGVTGELFF
TGTGCCAGCTCACCACGACTAGCGGGAGTCACCGGGGAGCTGTTTTTT
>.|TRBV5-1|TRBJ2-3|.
CASSFQEGTDTQYF
TGCGCCAGCAGCTTCCAGGAGGGCACAGATACGCAGTATTTT
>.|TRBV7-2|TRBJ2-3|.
CASSSFPRDTQYF
TGTGCCAGCAGCTCTTTCCCCAGAGATACGCAGTATTTT
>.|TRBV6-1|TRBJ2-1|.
CASKPRDGGPNEQFF
TGTGCCAGCAAGCCCCGGGACGGAGGGCCCAATGAGCAGTTCTTC
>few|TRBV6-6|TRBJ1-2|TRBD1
CASSLGQGLANYGYTF
TGTGCCAGCAGCCTAGGACAGGGCTTGGCTAACTATGGCTACACCTTC
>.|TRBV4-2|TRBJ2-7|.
CASSQVGKPYEQYF
TGTGCCAGCAGCCAAGTCGGGAAACCCTACGAGCAGTACTTC
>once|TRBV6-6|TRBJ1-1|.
CASKRVGTEAFF
TGTGCCAGCAAGAGGGTAGGGACTGAAGCTTTCTTT
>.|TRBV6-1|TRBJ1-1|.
CASSVRDTEAFF
TGTGCCAGCAGTGTCAGGGACACTGAAGCTTTCTTT
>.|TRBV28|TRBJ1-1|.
CASSLFTEMNTEAFF
TGTGCCAGCAGTTTATTCACGGAGATGAACACTGAAGCTTTCTTT
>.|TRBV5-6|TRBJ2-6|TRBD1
CASSVPGQWTSGANVLTF
TGTGCCAGCAGCGTACCGGGACAGTGGACCTCTGGGGCCAACGTCCTGACTTTC
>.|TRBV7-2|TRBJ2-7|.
CASSLQGIHEQYF
TGTGCCAGCAGTCTACAGGGTATCCACGAGCAGTACTTC
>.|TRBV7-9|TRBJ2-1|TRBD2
CASTPSGRGLYNEQFF
TGTGCCAGCACCCCTAGCGGGAGGGGGCTCTACAATGAGCAGTTCTTC